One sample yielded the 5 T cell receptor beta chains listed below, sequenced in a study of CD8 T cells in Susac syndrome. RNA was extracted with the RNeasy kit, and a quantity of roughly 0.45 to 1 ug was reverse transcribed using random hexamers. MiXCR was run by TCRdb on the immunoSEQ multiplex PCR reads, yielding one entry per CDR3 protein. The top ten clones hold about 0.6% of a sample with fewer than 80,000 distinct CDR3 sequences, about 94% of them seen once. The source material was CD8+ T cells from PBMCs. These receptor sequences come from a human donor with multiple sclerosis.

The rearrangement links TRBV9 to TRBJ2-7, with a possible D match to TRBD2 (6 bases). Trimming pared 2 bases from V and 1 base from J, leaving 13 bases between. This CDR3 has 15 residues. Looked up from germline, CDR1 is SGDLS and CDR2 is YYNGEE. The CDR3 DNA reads TGTGCCAGCAGCGTTTCGACTGGGACTTCCTACGAGCAGTACTTC. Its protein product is CASSVSTGTSYEQYF.

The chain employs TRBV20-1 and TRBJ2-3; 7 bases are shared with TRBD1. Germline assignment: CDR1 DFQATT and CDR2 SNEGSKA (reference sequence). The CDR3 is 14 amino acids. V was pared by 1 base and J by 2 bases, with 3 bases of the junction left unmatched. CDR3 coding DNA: TGCAGTGCTAGAGTGGACAGGCTCACAGATACGCAGTATTTT. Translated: CSARVDRLTDTQYF.

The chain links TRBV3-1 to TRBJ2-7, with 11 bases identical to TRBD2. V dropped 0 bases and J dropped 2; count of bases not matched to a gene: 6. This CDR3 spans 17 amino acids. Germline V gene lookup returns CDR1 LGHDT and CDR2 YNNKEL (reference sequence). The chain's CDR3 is CASSQDRLAGTTYEQYF. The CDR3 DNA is TGTGCCAGCAGCCAAGATCGACTAGCGGGAACCACCTACGAGCAGTACTTC.

CDR3 bases: TGTGCCAGCAGCTTGGCGGGACAGGGTATCGACGAGCAGTACTTC. This encodes CASSLAGQGIDEQYF. This chain joins TRBV5-4 and TRBJ2-7, with 9 bases aligning to TRBD1. This CDR3 is built from 15 residues. Trimming at V came to 0 bases and at J to 5 bases, leaving 6 bases not matched to a gene. CDR1 SGHNT and CDR2 YYREEE come from the germline V gene (reference sequence).

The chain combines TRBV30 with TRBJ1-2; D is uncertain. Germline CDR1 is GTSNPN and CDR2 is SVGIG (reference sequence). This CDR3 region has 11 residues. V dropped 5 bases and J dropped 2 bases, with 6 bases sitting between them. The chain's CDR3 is CAWLLNYGYTF. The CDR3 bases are TGTGCCTGGCTTTTGAACTATGGCTACACCTTC.